These 8 T cell receptor beta chains share one sample of origin, sequenced in a study of blood T cell repertoires in COVID-19. Produced via immunoSEQ multiplex PCR; TCRdb's table is partial and in-frame only. The sample holds under 250,000 clones, more than 75% seen once. Sequencing was done on a sample of peripheral blood. The source is a middle-aged man who had recovered from COVID-19.

V and J are TRBV19 and TRBJ2-7; D perhaps matches TRBD1 (7 bases). Per the germline V gene, CDR1 is LNHDA and CDR2 is SQIVND (reference sequence). The length of the CDR3 is 14 residues. Trimming shortened V by 5 bases and J by 5 bases, and 16 bases separated the two germline ends. CDR3 DNA: TGTGCCAGTAGTCTGACAGGGAGGAGAAACGAGCAGTACTTC. It translates to CASSLTGRRNEQYF.

The V call is TRBV2, the J call TRBJ2-7; 10 bases fit TRBD2. The V segment lost 6 bases and the J segment 2 bases; nucleotides outside the gene matches: 7. The germline V gene encodes CDR1 SNHLY and CDR2 FYNNEI. The CDR3 loop spans 15 amino acids. The CDR3 DNA follows: TGTGCCAGCAGCGCCCCTAGCGGGAGAGCCTACGAGCAGTACTTC. Its translation: CASSAPSGRAYEQYF.

V is TRBV3-1 (or the pseudogene TRBV3-2) and J is TRBJ2-5; maybe TRBD2 (6 bases). Germline V gives CDR1 LGHDT, CDR2 YNNKEL (reference sequence). V was trimmed by 0 bases and J by 5 bases, leaving 10 bases between them. The CDR3 covers 14 residues. The CDR3 protein is CASSQELAQETQYF. DNA for the CDR3: TGTGCCAGCAGCCAAGAACTAGCTCAGGAGACCCAGTACTTC.

The chain joins TRBV11-2 to TRBJ1-1; possibly TRBD1 for D (5 bases). Germline V lookup: CDR1 SGHAT, CDR2 FQNNGV. The CDR3 spans 16 residues. V lost 1 base, J lost 3 bases, and 15 bases lay in between. CDR3 amino acids: CASSLAVRGGDTEAFF. DNA of the CDR3: TGTGCCAGCAGCTTAGCTGTCCGGGGAGGGGACACTGAAGCTTTCTTT.

The chain joins TRBV27 to TRBJ2-1; no reliable D call. V was cut by 5 bases and J by 8 bases, with 10 bases left in between. The CDR3 is made up of 12 amino acids. From germline, CDR1 is MNHEY and CDR2 SMNVEV (reference sequence). The CDR3 DNA follows: TGTGCCAGCAGTCCCCCATCGGATGAGCAGTTCTTC. This encodes CASSPPSDEQFF.

The chain couples TRBV28 to TRBJ2-2; D not certain. The V end lost 2 bases, the J end lost 0 bases, and 10 bases lay between the germline ends. Germline CDR1 is MDHEN and CDR2 is SYDVKM. CDR3 length: 16 amino acids. Written as DNA, the CDR3 is TGTGCCAGCAGTTTAGTAGTACAGACGAACACCGGGGAGCTGTTTTTT. The encoded protein is CASSLVVQTNTGELFF.

The chain couples TRBV5-6 to TRBJ1-2; D perhaps matches TRBD1 (6 bases). V lost 4 bases and J lost 5, with 15 bases in between. This CDR3 is 14 amino acids long. From germline, CDR1 is SGHDT and CDR2 YYEEEE. CDR3 DNA: TGTGCCAGCAGCCCTGGACAGTCTCGGTATGGCTACACCTTC. It encodes CASSPGQSRYGYTF.

The V gene is TRBV3-1 (or the pseudogene TRBV3-2), the J gene TRBJ1-6; 8 nucleotides match TRBD1. Per the germline V gene, CDR1 is LGHDT and CDR2 is YNNKEL (reference sequence). The CDR3 spans 15 residues. Losses at the gene ends were 6 bases for V and 7 bases for J; bases not matched to a gene: 8. The CDR3 here is CASRYSGTGNSPLHF. The CDR3 coding sequence is TGTGCCAGCAGGTACTCCGGGACAGGCAATTCACCCCTCCACTTT.